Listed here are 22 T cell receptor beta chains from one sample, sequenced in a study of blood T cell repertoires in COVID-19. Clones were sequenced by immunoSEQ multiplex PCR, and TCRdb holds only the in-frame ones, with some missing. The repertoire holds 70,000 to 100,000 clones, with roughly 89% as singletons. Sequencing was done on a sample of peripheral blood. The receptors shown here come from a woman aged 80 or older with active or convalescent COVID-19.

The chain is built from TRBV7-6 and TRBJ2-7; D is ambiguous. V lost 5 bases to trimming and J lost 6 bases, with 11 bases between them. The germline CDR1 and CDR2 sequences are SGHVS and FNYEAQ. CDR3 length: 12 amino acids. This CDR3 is CASSHSRSEQYF. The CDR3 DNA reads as TGTGCCAGCAGCCATAGCCGGAGCGAGCAGTACTTC.

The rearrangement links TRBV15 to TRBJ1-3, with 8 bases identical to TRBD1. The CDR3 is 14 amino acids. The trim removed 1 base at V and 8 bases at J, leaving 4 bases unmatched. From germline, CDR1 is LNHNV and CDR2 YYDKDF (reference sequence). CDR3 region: CATSRGQTGDTIYF. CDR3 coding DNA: TGTGCCACCAGCAGAGGCCAGACAGGGGACACCATATATTTT. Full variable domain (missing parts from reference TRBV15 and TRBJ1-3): DAMVIQNPRYQVTQFGKPVTLSCSQTLNHNVMYWYQQKSSQAPKLLFHYYDKDFNNEADTPDNFQSRRPNTSFCFLDIRSPGLGDTAMYLCATSRGQTGDTIYFGEGSWLTVV.

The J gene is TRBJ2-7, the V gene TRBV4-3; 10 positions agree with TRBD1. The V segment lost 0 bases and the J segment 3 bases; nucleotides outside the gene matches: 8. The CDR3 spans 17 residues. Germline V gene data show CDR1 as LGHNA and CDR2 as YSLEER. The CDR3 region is CASSQEWGGQGHYEQYF. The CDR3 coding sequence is TGCGCCAGCAGCCAAGAATGGGGGGGACAGGGGCACTACGAGCAGTACTTC.

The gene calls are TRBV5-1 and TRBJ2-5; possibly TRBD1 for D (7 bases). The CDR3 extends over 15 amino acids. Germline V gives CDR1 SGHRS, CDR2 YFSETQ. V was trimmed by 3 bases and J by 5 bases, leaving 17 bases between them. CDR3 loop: CASSSGGGGGETQYF. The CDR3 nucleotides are TGCGCCAGCAGCTCAGGCGGAGGGGGCGGGGAGACCCAGTACTTC.

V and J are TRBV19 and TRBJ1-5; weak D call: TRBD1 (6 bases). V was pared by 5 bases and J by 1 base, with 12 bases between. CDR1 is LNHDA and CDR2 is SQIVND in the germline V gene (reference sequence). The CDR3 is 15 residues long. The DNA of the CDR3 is TGTGCCAGTAGTCAGACAGGTCCAAGCAATCAGCCCCAGCATTTT. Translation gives CASSQTGPSNQPQHF.

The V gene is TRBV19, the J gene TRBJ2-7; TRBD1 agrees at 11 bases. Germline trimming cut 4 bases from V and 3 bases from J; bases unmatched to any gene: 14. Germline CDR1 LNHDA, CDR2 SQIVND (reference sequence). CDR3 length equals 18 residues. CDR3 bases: TGTGCCAGTAGTACATCCGGGACAGGGGGGACAAGAGTCTACGAGCAGTACTTC. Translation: CASSTSGTGGTRVYEQYF.

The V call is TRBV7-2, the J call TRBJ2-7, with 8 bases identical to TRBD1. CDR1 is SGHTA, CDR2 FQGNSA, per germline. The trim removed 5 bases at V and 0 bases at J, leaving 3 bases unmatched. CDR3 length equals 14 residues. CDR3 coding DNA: TGTGCCAGCAGCCAGGACAGGGTCTCCTACGAGCAGTACTTC. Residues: CASSQDRVSYEQYF.

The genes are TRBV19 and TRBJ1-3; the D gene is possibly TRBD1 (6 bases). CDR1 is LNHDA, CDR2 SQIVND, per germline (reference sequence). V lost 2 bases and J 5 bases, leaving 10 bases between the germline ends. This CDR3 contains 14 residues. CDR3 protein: CASSISGTRNTIYF. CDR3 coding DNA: TGTGCCAGTAGTATATCAGGGACACGAAACACCATATATTTT.

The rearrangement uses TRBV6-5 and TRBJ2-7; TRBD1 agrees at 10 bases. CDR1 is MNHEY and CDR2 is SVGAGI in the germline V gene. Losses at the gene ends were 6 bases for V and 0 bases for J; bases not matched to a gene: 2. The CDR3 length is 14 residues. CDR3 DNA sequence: TGTGCCAGCAGCCGGACAGGGGGCTCCTACGAGCAGTACTTC. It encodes CASSRTGGSYEQYF.

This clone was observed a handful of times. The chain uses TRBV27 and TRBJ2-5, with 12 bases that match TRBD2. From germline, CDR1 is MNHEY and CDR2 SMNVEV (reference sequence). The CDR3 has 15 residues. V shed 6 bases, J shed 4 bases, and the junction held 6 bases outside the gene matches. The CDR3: CASSLAGGPRETQYF. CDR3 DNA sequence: TGTGCCAGCAGCCTAGCGGGAGGGCCACGAGAGACCCAGTACTTC.

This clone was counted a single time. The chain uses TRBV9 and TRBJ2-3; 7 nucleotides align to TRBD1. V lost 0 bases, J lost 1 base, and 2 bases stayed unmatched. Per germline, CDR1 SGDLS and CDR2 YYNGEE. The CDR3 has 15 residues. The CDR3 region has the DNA TGTGCCAGCAGCGTAGGACAGGGAGGCACAGATACGCAGTATTTT. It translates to CASSVGQGGTDTQYF.

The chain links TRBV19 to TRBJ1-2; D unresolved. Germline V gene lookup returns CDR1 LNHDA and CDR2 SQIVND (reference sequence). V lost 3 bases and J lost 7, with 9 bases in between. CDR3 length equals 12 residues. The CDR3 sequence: CASSISSGGYTF. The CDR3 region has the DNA TGTGCCAGTAGTATCTCGAGTGGTGGCTACACCTTC. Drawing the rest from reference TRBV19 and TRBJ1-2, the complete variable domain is DGGITQSPKYLFRKEGQNVTLSCEQNLNHDAMYWYRQDPGQGLRLIYYSQIVNDFQKGDIAEGYSVSREKKESFPLTVTSAQKNPTAFYLCASSISSGGYTFGSGTRLTVV.

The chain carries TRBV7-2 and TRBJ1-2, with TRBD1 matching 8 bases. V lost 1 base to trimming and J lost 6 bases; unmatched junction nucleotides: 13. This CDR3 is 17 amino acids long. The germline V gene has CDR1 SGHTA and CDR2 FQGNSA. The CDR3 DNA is TGTGCCAGCAGCTTAGGGGGGATCGGACAGGGTGGAAATGGCTACACCTTC. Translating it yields CASSLGGIGQGGNGYTF.

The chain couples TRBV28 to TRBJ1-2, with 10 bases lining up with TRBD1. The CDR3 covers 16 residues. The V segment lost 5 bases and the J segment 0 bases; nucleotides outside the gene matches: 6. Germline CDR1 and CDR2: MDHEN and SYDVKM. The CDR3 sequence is CASSNGQGGTNYGYTF. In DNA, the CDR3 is TGTGCCAGCAGTAACGGACAGGGGGGAACTAACTATGGCTACACCTTC.

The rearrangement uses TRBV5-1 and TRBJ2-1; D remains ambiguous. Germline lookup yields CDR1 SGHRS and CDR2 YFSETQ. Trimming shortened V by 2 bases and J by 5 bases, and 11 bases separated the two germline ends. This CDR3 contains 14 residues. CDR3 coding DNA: TGCGCCAGCAGCTTATCAGGCCAGGACAATGAGCAGTTCTTC. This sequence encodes CASSLSGQDNEQFF.

The CDR3 coding sequence is TGTGCCAGCTCACGAAGCCACGCGATAAACACACAGAGCACAGATACGCAGTATTTT. It codes for CASSRSHAINTQSTDTQYF. The chain has TRBV18 and TRBJ2-3; no firm D call. Germline assignment: CDR1 KGHSH and CDR2 LQKENI. V gave up 4 bases and J gave up 0 bases, with 23 bases separating them. This CDR3 comprises 19 residues.

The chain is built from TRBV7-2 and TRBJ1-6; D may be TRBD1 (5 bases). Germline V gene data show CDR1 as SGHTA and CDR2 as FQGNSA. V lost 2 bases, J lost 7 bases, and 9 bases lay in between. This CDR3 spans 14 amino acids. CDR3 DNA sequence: TGTGCCAGCAGCTTAAACAGGAACAATTCACCCCTCCACTTT. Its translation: CASSLNRNNSPLHF. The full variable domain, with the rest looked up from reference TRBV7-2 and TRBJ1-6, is GAGVSQSPSNKVTEKGKDVELRCDPISGHTALYWYRQSLGQGLEFLIYFQGNSAPDKSGLPSDRFSAERTGGSVSTLTIQRTQQEDSAVYLCASSLNRNNSPLHFGNGTRLTVT.

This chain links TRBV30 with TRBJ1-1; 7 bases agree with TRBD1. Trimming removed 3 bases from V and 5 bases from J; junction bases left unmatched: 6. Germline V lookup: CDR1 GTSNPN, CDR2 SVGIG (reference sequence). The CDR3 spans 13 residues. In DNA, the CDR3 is TGTGCCTGGAGCGCGACAGGGAGGACTGAAGCTTTCTTT. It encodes CAWSATGRTEAFF.

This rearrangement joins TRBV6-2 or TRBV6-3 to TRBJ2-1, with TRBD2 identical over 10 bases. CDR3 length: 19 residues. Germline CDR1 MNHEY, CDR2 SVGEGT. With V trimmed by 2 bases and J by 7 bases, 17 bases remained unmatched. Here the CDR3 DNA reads TGTGCCAGCAGTTACGCCCCCTGGACTAGCGGTAAGCGGGGGAATGAGCAGTTCTTC. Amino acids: CASSYAPWTSGKRGNEQFF.

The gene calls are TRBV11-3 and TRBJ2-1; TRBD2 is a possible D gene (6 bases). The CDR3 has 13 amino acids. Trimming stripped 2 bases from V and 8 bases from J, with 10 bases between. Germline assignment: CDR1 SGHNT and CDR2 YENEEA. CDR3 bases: TGTGCCAGCAGCTTATCGGGGGTGGATGAGCAGTTCTTC. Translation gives CASSLSGVDEQFF.

This CDR3 reads CASSYMGENEKLFF. DNA for the CDR3: TGTGCCAGCAGTTACATGGGAGAGAATGAAAAACTGTTTTTT. The chain is built from TRBV6-5 and TRBJ1-4; D remains ambiguous. V lost 2 bases and J 5 bases, leaving 9 bases between the germline ends. The CDR3 totals 14 residues. Germline V CDR1 and CDR2: MNHEY, SVGAGI.

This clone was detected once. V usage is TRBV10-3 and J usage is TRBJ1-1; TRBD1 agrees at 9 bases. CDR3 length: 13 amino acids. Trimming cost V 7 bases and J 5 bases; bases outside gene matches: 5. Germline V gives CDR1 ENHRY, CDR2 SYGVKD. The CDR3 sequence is CAITDRGGTEAFF. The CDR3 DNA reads TGTGCCATCACGGACAGGGGAGGGACTGAAGCTTTCTTT.